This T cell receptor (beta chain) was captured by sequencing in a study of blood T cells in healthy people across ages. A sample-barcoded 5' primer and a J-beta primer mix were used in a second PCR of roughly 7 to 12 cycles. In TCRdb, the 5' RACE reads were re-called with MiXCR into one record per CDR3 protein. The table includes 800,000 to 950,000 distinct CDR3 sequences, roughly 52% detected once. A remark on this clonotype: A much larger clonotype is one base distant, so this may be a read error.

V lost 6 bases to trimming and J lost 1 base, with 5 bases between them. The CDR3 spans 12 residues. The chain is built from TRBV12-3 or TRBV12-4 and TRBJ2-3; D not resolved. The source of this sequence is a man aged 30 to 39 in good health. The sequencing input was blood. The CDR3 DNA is TGTGCCAGCAGGGGATGCACAGATACGCAGTATTTT. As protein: CASRGCTDTQYF.